Shown below are 4 T cell receptor beta chains from a single sample sequenced in a study of glioma-infiltrating T cells after dendritic cell vaccination. Sequencing was performed with immunoSEQ multiplex PCR; in TCRdb, only in-frame clones are kept and a portion is missing. The table has just under 85,000 clones, approximately 90% seen once. The material sequenced was blood, taken before dendritic cell vaccination. Receptors were obtained from a human donor with glioblastoma.

This clone was detected once. The chain recombines TRBV7-8 with TRBJ1-1, with D possibly matching TRBD1 (5 bases). Trimming left V 0 bases short and J 3 bases short, with 8 bases between. The V gene's germline CDR1 is SGHVS and CDR2 FQNEAQ. This CDR3 comprises 14 residues. CDR3 in amino acids: CASSLAPRDTEAFF. The CDR3 region has the DNA TGTGCCAGCAGCTTAGCGCCCAGGGACACTGAAGCTTTCTTT.

The genes are TRBV29-1 and TRBJ1-1; maybe TRBD1 (5 bases). Germline values: CDR1 SQVTM, CDR2 ANQGSEA. The V end lost 7 bases, the J end lost 1 base, and 16 bases lay between the germline ends. The CDR3 has 14 amino acids. CDR3 sequence reads: CSAQAPDRNTEAFF. The CDR3 region has the DNA TGCAGCGCACAAGCCCCAGACAGGAACACTGAAGCTTTCTTT. Full variable domain (rest looked up from reference TRBV29-1 and TRBJ1-1): SAVISQKPSRDICQRGTSLTIQCQVDSQVTMMFWYRQQPGQSLTLIATANQGSEATYESGFVIDKFPISRPNLTFSTLTVSNMSPEDSSIYLCSAQAPDRNTEAFFGQGTRLTVV.

The genes are TRBV5-1 and TRBJ1-1, with TRBD1 matching over 11 bases. The trim removed 4 bases at V and 0 bases at J, leaving 8 bases unmatched. CDR1 is SGHRS, CDR2 YFSETQ, per germline. CDR3 length: 17 residues. In DNA form, the CDR3 reads TGCGCCAGCAGCCCTGGGACAGGGGGACAAATGAACACTGAAGCTTTCTTT. This sequence encodes CASSPGTGGQMNTEAFF.

V usage is TRBV4-1 and J usage is TRBJ2-7; TRBD1 is a possible D gene (5 bases). Trimming cost V 0 bases and J 0 bases, with 9 bases left between them. Germline V gene lookup returns CDR1 MGHRA and CDR2 YSYEKL. The CDR3 spans 15 residues. The CDR3, as DNA: TGCGCCAGCAGCCAAGATCTTGACAGCTCCTACGAGCAGTACTTC. It is translated as CASSQDLDSSYEQYF.